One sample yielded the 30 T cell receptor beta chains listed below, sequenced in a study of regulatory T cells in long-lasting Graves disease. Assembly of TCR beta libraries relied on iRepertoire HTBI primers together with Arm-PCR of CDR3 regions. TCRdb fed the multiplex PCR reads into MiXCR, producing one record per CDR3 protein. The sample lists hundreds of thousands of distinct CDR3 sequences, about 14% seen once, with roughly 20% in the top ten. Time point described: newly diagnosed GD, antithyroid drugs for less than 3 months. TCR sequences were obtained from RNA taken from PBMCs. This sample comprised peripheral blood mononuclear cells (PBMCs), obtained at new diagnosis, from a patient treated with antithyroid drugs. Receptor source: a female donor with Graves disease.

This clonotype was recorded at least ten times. This CDR3 is CAATPGLVVYEQYF. For the CDR3, the DNA is TGTGCCGCGACACCGGGACTAGTGGTTTATGAGCAGTACTTC. This rearrangement joins TRBV28 to TRBJ2-7, with 8 nucleotides matching TRBD2. The CDR3 consists of 14 residues. V lost 11 bases to trimming and J lost 7 bases; unmatched junction nucleotides: 16. Germline-derived CDR1 and CDR2 are MDHEN and SYDVKM.

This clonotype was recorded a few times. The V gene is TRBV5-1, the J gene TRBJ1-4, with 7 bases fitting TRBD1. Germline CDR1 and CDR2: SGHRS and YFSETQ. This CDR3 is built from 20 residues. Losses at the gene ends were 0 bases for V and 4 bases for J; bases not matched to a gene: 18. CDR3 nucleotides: TGCGCCAGCAGCTTGGTCCCTCGACAGGGAGGGGGGGCATTTAATGAAAAACTGTTTTTT. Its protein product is CASSLVPRQGGGAFNEKLFF.

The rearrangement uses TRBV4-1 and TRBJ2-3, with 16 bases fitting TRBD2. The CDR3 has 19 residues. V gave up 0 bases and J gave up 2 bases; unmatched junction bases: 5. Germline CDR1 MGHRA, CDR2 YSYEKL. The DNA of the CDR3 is TGCGCCAGCAGCCAAGATCCGGGACTAGCGGGAGGGGACACAGATACGCAGTATTTT. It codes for CASSQDPGLAGGDTDTQYF.

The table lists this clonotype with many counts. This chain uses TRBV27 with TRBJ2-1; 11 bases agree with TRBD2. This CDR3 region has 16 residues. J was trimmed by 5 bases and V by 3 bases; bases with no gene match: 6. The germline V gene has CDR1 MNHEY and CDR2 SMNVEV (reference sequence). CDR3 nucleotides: TGTGCCAGCAGTTTCCTTAGCGGGAGGGGGAACAATGAGCAGTTCTTC. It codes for CASSFLSGRGNNEQFF.

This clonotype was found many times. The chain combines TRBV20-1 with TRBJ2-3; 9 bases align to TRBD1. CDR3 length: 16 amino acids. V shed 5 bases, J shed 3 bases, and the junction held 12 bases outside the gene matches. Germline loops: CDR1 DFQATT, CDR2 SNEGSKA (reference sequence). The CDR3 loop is CSALRQGGTGTDTQYF. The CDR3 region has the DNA TGCAGTGCTCTCCGACAGGGGGGCACAGGAACAGATACGCAGTATTTT.

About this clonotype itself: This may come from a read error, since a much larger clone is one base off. The CDR3 loop is CASSSIDRQSYERYF. The CDR3 region has the DNA TGTGCCAGCAGCTCCATAGACAGGCAATCCTACGAGCGGTACTTC. The chain joins TRBV13 to TRBJ2-7; the D gene is possibly TRBD1 (6 bases). CDR3 length: 15 residues. Germline V gene sequence: CDR1 PRHDT, CDR2 FYEKMQ (reference sequence).

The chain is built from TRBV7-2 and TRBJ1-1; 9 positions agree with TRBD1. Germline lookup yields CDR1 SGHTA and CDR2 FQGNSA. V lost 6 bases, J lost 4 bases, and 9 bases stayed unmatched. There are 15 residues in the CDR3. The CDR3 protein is CASRPRTGVGTEAFF. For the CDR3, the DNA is TGTGCCAGCAGACCCCGGACAGGGGTTGGCACTGAAGCTTTCTTT. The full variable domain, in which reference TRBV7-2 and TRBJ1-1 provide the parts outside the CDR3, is GAGVSQSPSNKVTEKGKDVELRCDPISGHTALYWYRQSLGQGLEFLIYFQGNSAPDKSGLPSDRFSAERTGGSVSTLTIQRTQQEDSAVYLCASRPRTGVGTEAFFGQGTRLTVV.

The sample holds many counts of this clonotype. The CDR3 DNA reads as TGTGCCAGCAGTTACTCGGGCTATCAACGAGGCTACAATGAGCAGTTCTTC. Its translation: CASSYSGYQRGYNEQFF. This chain uses TRBV6-2 or TRBV6-3 with TRBJ2-1, with D unresolved. The CDR3 covers 17 residues. Germline V gene data show CDR1 as MNHEY and CDR2 as SVGEGT. V shed 0 bases and J shed 3 bases, with 15 bases lying between them.

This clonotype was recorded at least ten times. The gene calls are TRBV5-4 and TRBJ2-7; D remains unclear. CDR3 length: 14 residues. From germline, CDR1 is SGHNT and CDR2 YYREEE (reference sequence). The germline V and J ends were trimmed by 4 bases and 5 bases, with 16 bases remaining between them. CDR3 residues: CASSLRRFQDEQYF. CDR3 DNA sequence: TGTGCCAGCAGCCTTAGACGGTTTCAAGACGAGCAGTACTTC.

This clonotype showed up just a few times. The CDR3 DNA is TGTGCCAGCAGCTTTCCCTCTAGCGGGGAATACAATGAGCAGTTCTTC. It codes for CASSFPSSGEYNEQFF. The V gene is TRBV7-9, the J gene TRBJ2-1, with 9 bases aligning to TRBD2. CDR1 is SEHNR and CDR2 is FQNEAQ in the germline V gene (reference sequence). The CDR3 runs to 16 residues. With V trimmed by 3 bases and J by 4 bases, 7 bases remained unmatched.

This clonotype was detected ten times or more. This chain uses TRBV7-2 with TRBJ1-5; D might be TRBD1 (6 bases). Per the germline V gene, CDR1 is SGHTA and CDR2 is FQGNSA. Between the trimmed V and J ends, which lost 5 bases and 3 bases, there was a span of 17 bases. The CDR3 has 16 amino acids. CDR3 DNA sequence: TGTGCCAGCAGCAATAATCTCAGGGGCCCCAATCAGCCCCAGCATTTT. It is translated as CASSNNLRGPNQPQHF.

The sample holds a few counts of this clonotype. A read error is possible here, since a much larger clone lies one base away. The CDR3 coding sequence is TGTGCCAGCAGTTTTGAGGTAGCGGGAGAAGTGTACAATGGGCAGTTCTTC. It specifies CASSFEVAGEVYNGQFF. The J gene is TRBJ2-1, the V gene TRBV28, with 9 bases matching TRBD2. Germline V gene sequence: CDR1 MDHEN, CDR2 SYDVKM. This CDR3 is 17 amino acids long. Combining the CDR3 with reference TRBV28 and TRBJ2-1 gives the whole variable domain DVKVTQSSRYLVKRTGEKVFLECVQDMDHENMFWYRQDPGLGLRLIYFSYDVKMKEKGDIPEGYSVSREKKERFSLILESASTNQTSMYLCASSFEVAGEVYNGQFFGPGTRLTVL.

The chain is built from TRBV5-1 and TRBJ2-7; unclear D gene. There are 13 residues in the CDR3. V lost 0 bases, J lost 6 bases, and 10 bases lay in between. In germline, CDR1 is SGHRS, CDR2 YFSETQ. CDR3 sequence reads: CASSLGQSCEQYF. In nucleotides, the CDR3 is TGCGCCAGCAGCTTGGGCCAGAGCTGCGAGCAGTACTTC.

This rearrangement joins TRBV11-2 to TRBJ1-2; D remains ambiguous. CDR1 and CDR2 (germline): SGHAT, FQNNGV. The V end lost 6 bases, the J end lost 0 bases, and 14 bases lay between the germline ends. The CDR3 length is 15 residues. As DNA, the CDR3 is TGTGCCAGCAGGAGTTGGCCAGTGACTAACTATGGCTACACCTTC. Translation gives CASRSWPVTNYGYTF.

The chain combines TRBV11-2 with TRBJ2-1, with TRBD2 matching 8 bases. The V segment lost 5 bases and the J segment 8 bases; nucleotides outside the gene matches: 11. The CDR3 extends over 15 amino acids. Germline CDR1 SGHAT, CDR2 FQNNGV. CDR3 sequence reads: CASSQVRGLVDEQFF. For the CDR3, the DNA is TGTGCCAGCAGCCAGGTCCGGGGACTAGTCGATGAGCAGTTCTTC.

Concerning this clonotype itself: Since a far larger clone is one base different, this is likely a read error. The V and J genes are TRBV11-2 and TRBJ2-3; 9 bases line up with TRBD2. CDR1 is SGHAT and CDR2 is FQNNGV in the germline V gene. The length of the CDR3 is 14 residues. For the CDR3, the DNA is TGTGCCAGCAGTCCCGGACTAGCGCGTGAGACCCGGTACTTC. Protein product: CASSPGLARETRYF. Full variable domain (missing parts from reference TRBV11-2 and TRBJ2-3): EAGVAQSPRYKIIEKRQSVAFWCNPISGHATLYWYQQILGQGPKLLIQFQNNGVVDDSQLPKDRFSAERLKGVDSTLKIQPAKLEDSAVYLCASSPGLARETRYFGPGTRLTVL.

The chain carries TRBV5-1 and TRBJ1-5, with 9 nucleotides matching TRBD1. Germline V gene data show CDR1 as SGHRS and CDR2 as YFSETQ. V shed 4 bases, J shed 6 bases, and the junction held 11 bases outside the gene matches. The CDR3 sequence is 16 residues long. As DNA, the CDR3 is TGCGCCAGCAGCCCGGGCGGACAGGGGAAGGGTCAGCCCCAGCATTTT. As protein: CASSPGGQGKGQPQHF.

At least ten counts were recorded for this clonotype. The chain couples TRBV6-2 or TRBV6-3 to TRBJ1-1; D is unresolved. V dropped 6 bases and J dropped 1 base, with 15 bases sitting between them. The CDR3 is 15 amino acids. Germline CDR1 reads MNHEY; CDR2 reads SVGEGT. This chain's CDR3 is CASSRGRLPNTEAFF. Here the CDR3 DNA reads TGTGCCAGCAGCCGAGGACGTCTCCCGAACACTGAAGCTTTCTTT.

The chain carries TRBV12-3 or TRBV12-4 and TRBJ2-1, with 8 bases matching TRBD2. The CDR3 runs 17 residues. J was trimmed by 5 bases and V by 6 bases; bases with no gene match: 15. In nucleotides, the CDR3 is TGTGCCAGCAGAGGACATTACTCGGGAGGGGTACACAATGAGCAGTTCTTC. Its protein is CASRGHYSGGVHNEQFF.

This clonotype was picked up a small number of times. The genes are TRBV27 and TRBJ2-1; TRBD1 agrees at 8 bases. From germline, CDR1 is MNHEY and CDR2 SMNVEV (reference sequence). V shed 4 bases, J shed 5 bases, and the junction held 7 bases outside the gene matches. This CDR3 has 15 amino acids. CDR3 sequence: CASSSAGGLNNEQFF. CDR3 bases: TGTGCCAGCAGTTCGGCAGGGGGCCTAAACAATGAGCAGTTCTTC.

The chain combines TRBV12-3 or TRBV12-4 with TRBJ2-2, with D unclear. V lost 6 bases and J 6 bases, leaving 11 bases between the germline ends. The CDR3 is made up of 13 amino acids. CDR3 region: CASSRAGAGELFF. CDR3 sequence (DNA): TGTGCCAGCAGCCGTGCTGGGGCCGGGGAGCTGTTTTTT.

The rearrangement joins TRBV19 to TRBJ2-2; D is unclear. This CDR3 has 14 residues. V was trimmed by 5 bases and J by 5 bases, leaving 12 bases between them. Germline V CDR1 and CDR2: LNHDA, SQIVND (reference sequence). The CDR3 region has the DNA TGTGCCAGTAGTCCCCGGACGGCTACCGGGGAGCTGTTTTTT. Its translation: CASSPRTATGELFF.

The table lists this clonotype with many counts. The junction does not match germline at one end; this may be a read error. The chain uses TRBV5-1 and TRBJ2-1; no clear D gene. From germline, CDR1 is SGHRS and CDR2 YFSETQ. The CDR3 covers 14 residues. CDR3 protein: CASSLERRPTLQFF. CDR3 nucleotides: TGTGCCAGCAGCTTGGAAAGGCGACCTACTCTCCAGTTCTTC.

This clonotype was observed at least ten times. This CDR3 reads CASSLVGDPGVGYTF. The DNA of the CDR3 is TGTGCCAGCAGCTTAGTAGGAGACCCCGGGGTTGGCTACACCTTC. This chain connects TRBV11-2 to TRBJ1-2; D not resolved. Germline CDR1 reads SGHAT; CDR2 reads FQNNGV. Trimming pared 1 base from V and 7 bases from J, leaving 16 bases between. The CDR3 contains 15 residues.

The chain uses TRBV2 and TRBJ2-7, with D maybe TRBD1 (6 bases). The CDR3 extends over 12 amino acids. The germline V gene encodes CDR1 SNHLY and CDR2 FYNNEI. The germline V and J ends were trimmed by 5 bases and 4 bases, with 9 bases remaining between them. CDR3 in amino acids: CASSNTGYEQYF. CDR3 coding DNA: TGTGCCAGCAGTAATACAGGGTACGAGCAGTACTTC.

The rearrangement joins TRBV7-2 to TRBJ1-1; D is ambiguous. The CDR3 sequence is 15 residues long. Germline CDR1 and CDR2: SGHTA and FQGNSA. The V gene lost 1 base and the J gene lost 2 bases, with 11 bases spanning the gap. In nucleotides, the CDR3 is TGTGCCAGCAGCTTAGTTTCGGAGCCTAACACTGAAGCTTTCTTT. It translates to CASSLVSEPNTEAFF.

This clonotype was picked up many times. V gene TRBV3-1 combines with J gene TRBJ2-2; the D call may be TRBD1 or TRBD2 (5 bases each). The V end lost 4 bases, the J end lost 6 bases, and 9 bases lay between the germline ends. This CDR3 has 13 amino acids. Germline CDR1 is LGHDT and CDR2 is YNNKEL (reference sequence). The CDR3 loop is CASSPRDPGELFF. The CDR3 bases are TGTGCCAGCAGCCCCCGGGACCCCGGGGAGCTGTTTTTT.

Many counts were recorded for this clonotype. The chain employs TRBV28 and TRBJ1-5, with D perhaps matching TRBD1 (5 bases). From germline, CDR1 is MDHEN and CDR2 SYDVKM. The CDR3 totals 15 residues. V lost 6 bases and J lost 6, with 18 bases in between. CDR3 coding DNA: TGTGCCAGCAGCCCCCGAGGAGGGGCAGGTCAGCCCCAGCATTTT. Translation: CASSPRGGAGQPQHF.

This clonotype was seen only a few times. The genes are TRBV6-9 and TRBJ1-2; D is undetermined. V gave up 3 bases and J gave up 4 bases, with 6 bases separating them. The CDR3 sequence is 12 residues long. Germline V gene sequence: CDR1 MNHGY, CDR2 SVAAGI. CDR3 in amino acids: CASSYTSYGYTF. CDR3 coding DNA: TGTGCCAGCAGTTACACCAGCTATGGCTACACCTTC.

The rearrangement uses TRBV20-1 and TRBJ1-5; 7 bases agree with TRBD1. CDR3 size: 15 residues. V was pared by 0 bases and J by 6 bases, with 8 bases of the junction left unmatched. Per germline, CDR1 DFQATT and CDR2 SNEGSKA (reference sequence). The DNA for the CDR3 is TGCAGTGCTAGAGATTGGCAGGGGGAGGGTCAGCCCCAGCATTTT. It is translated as CSARDWQGEGQPQHF.